A selection of T cell receptor beta chains follows, all from one sample in a study of blood T cell repertoires in COVID-19. Sequencing used immunoSEQ multiplex PCR; TCRdb keeps in-frame clones, though not all of them. The sample yields around 100,000 clones, around nine tenths seen once. Sequencing was carried out using peripheral blood. The origin of the receptors is a man aged 45-65 years in a cohort sampled during active COVID-19. CDR3s include the opening cysteine and the closing phenylalanine or tryptophan. Fields, in order: CDR3 protein, CDR3 DNA, D gene, V gene, J gene, clone size. A D gene is named only where the DNA matches it firmly. Clone size, where shown, is once, few, many, or a class for clones that have expanded.

CASSPQTSGGLTDTQYF	TGTGCCAGCAGTCCCCAGACTAGCGGGGGGCTCACAGATACGCAGTATTTT	TRBD2	TRBV25-1	TRBJ2-3	-
CASSVGGDIGGELFF	TGTGCCAGCAGCGTAGGCGGGGATATTGGCGGGGAGCTGTTTTTT	-	TRBV9	TRBJ2-2	-
CASSLSIPKSEQYF	TGTGCCAGCAGCTTATCTATACCAAAGTCCGAGCAGTACTTC	-	TRBV7-9	TRBJ2-7	-
CASSMDRDNSPLHF	TGTGCCAGCAGCATGGACAGGGACAATTCACCCCTCCACTTT	TRBD1	TRBV11-3	TRBJ1-6	-
CASEGRNYGYTF	TGTGCCAGCGAGGGCAGGAACTATGGCTACACCTTC	-	TRBV9	TRBJ1-2	-
CASSLGEDQPQHF	TGTGCCAGCAGCTTAGGGGAGGATCAGCCCCAGCATTTT	-	TRBV7-8	TRBJ1-5	-
CASSYSGQSKQETQYF	TGTGCCAGCAGTTACTCCGGACAGTCGAAACAAGAGACCCAGTACTTC	-	TRBV6-6	TRBJ2-5	-
CASSLLRQGAYEQYF	TGTGCCAGCAGCTTACTGCGTCAGGGGGCCTACGAGCAGTACTTC	TRBD1	TRBV11-3	TRBJ2-7	-
CASSQLDSHHIQYF	TGTGCCAGCTCACAACTGGACAGCCACCACATTCAGTACTTC	-	TRBV18	TRBJ2-4	-
CASSLAHGGAYEQYF	TGTGCCAGCAGCTTAGCCCACGGCGGGGCGTACGAGCAGTACTTC	-	TRBV11-1	TRBJ2-7	few
CASSLLGTGTRSPLHF	TGTGCCAGCAGCTTGTTGGGGACAGGGACCCGTTCACCCCTCCACTTT	TRBD1	TRBV5-8	TRBJ1-6	-
CASRGGGRETQYF	TGTGCCAGCCGAGGGGGGGGCCGTGAGACCCAGTACTTC	-	TRBV3-1/TRBV3-2	TRBJ2-5	-
CASSPRGGTQYF	TGTGCCAGCAGCCCTCGAGGGGGGACCCAGTACTTC	-	TRBV3-1/TRBV3-2	TRBJ2-5	-
CASRPTGTGELFF	TGTGCCAGCAGACCAACAGGGACCGGGGAGCTGTTTTTT	-	TRBV12-3/TRBV12-4	TRBJ2-2	-
CATSTQGGRGSGNTIYF	TGTGCCACCAGCACCCAAGGGGGCCGAGGATCCGGAAACACCATATATTTT	TRBD1	TRBV15	TRBJ1-3	-
CAISDPSGGHNEQFF	TGTGCCATCAGTGACCCTAGCGGGGGGCACAATGAGCAGTTCTTC	TRBD2	TRBV10-3	TRBJ2-1	-
CASSRTSGGSSYNEQFF	TGTGCCAGCAGCAGGACTAGCGGGGGCAGCTCCTACAATGAGCAGTTCTTC	TRBD2	TRBV5-8	TRBJ2-1	-
CASSHEGQGAGRTQYF	TGTGCCAGCAGCCACGAGGGACAGGGGGCTGGAAGGACCCAGTACTTC	TRBD1	TRBV3-1/TRBV3-2	TRBJ2-5	-
CASSKNREYTEAFF	TGTGCCAGCAGTAAAAACAGGGAGTACACTGAAGCTTTCTTT	-	TRBV2	TRBJ1-1	-